This TCR beta chain was observed in a study of blood T cell repertoires in COVID-19. Study-wide background: From the United States, Italy and Spain came samples of acute and convalescent COVID-19.

Original processing notes: Nucleated cell counts were estimated from reference gene primer amplification. The repertoire was sequenced with immunoSEQ multiplex PCR; TCRdb's copy has only in-frame clones and lacks some. V and J calls and clone size are copied from that table; D and trimming were computed from the DNA. The table records 250,000 or so clones, 84% of them present only once. This clone is a singleton in its sample. What was sequenced was peripheral blood. The TCR comes from a man between 40 and 49 years old who had recovered from COVID-19.

The CDR3, as DNA: TGCGCCAGCAGCCAATCAATACTAGCGGCGGGGGGAAATGAGCAGTTCTTC. Its protein product is CASSQSILAAGGNEQFF. The chain is built from TRBV4-1 and TRBJ2-1; 8 bases are a match to TRBD2. CDR1 and CDR2 from the germline V gene are MGHRA and YSYEKL. The CDR3 consists of 17 residues. With V trimmed by 2 bases and J by 7 bases, 13 bases remained unmatched.